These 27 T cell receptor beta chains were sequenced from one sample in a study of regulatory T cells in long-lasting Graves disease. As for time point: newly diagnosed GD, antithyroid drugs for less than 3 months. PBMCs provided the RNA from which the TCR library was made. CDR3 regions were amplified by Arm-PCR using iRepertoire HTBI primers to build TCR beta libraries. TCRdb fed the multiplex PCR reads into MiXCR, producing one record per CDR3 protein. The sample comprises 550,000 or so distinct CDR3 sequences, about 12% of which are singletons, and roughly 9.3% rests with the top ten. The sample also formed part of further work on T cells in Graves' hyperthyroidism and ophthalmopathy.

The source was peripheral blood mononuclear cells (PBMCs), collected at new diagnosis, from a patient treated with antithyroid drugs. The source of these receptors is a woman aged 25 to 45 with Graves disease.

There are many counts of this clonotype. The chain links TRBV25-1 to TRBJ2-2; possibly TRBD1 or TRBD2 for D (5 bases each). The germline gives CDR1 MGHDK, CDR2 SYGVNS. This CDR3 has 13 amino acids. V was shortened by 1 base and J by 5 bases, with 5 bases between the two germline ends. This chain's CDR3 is CASSEWGTGELFF. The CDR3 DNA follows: TGTGCCAGCAGTGAATGGGGGACCGGGGAGCTGTTTTTT.

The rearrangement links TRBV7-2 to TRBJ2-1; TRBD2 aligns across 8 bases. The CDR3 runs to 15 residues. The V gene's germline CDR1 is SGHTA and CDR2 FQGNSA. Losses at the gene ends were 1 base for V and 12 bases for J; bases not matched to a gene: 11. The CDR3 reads CASSLDPSGRGGQFF. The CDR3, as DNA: TGTGCCAGCAGCTTAGATCCTAGTGGTCGGGGGGGGCAGTTCTTC.

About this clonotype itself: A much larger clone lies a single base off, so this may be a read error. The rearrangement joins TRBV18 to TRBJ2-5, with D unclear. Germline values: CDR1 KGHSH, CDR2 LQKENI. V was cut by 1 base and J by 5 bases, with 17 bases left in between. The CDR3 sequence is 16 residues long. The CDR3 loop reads CASSPLSVHEGETQYF. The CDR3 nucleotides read TGTGCCAGCTCACCACTAAGCGTCCACGAAGGGGAGACCCAGTACTTC.

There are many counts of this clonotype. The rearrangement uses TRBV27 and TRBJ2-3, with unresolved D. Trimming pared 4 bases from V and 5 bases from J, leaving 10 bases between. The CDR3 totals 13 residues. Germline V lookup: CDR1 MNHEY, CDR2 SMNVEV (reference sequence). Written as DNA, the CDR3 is TGTGCCAGCAGTTGGCGGAATCGAGATACGCAGTATTTT. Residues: CASSWRNRDTQYF.

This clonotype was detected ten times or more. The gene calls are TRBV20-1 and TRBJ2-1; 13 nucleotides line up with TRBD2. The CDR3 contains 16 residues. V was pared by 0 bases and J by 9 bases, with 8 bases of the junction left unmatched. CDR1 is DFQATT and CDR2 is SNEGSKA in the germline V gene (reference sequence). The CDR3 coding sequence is TGCAGTGCTAGAGACCGACTAGCGGGAGGCCGAGGTGAGCAGTTCTTC. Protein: CSARDRLAGGRGEQFF.

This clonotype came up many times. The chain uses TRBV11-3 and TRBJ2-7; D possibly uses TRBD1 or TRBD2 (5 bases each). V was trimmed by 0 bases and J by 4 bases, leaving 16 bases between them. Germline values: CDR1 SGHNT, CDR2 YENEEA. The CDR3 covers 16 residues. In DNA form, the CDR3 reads TGTGCCAGCAGCTTAGAAAGAGGACCGGGACCATACGAGCAGTACTTC. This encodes CASSLERGPGPYEQYF.

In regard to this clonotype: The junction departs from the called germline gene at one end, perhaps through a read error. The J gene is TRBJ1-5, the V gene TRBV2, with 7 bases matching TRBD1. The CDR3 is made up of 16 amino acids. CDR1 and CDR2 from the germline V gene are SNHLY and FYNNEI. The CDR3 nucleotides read TGTGCCAGCAGTAGGGGGCGGATTTTGGGCAATCAGCCCCGGCATTTT. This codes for CASSRGRILGNQPRHF.

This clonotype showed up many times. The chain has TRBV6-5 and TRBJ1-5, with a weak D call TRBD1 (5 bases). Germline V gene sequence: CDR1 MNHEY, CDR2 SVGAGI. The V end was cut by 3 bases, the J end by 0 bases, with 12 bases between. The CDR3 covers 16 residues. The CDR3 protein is CASSYRSRDSNQPQHF. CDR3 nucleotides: TGTGCCAGCAGTTATAGGTCCAGGGATAGCAATCAGCCCCAGCATTTT.

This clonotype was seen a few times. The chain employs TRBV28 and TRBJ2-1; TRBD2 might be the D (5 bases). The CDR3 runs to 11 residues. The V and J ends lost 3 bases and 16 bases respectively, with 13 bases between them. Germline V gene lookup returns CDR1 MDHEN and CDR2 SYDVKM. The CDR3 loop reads CASSFYATSFF. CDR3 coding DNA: TGTGCCAGCAGTTTTTACGCCACTAGTTTCTTC.

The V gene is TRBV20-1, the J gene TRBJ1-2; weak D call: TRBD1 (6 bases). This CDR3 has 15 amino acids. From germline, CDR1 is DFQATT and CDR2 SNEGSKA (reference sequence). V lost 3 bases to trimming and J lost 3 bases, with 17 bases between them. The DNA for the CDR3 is TGCAGTGCTAGGCGGACAGACAGTTATTACTATGGCTACACCTTC. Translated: CSARRTDSYYYGYTF.

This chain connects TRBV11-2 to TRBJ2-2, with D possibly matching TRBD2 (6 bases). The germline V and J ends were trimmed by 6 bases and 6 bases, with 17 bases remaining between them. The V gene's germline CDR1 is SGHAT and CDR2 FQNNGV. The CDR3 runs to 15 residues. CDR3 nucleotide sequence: TGTGCCAGCAGTGGGGGGATAGGGGTTCCCGGGGAGCTGTTTTTT. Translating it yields CASSGGIGVPGELFF.

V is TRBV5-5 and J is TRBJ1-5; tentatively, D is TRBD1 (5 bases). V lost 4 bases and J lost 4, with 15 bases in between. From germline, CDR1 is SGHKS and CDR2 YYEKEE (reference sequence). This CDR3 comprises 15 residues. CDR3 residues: CASSRRGDQNQPQHF. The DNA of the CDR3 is TGTGCCAGCAGCCGGCGGGGGGATCAGAATCAGCCCCAGCATTTT. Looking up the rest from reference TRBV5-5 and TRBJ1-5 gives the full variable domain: DAGVTQSPTHLIKTRGQQVTLRCSPISGHKSVSWYQQVLGQGPQFIFQYYEKEERGRGNFPDRFSARQFPNYSSELNVNALLLGDSALYLCASSRRGDQNQPQHFGDGTRLSIL.

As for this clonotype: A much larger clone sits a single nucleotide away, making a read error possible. CDR3 in DNA: TGTGCCAGTAGGTCCCATTCGGTGAGTGGTTTCGAGCAGTTCTTC. Residues: CASRSHSVSGFEQFF. The chain recombines TRBV19 with TRBJ2-1; D is undetermined. This CDR3 contains 15 residues. Trimming removed 6 bases at V and 10 bases at J, with 22 bases between. Germline-derived CDR1 and CDR2 are LNHDA and SQIVND (reference sequence).

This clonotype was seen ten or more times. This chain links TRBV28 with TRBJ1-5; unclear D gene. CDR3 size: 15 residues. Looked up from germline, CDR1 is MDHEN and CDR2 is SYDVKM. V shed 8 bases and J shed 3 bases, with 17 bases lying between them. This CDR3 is CASCPGPTPNQPQHF. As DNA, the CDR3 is TGTGCCAGCTGCCCCGGGCCGACCCCCAATCAGCCCCAGCATTTT.

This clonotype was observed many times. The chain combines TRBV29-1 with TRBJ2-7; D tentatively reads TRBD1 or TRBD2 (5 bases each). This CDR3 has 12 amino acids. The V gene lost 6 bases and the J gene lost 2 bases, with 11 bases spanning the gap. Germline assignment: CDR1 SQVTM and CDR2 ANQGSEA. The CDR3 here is CSVGTVTYEQYF. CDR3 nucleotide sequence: TGCAGCGTCGGGACCGTAACCTACGAGCAGTACTTC.

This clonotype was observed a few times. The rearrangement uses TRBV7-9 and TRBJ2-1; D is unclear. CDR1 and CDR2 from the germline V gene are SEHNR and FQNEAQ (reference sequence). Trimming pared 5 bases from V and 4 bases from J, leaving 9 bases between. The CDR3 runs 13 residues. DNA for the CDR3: TGTGCCAGCAGCCCACTGGAGTACAATGAGCAGTTCTTC. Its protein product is CASSPLEYNEQFF. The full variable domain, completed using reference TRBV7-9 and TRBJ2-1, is DTGVSQNPRHKITKRGQNVTFRCDPISEHNRLYWYRQTLGQGPEFLTYFQNEAQLEKSRLLSDRFSAERPKGSFSTLEIQRTEQGDSAMYLCASSPLEYNEQFFGPGTRLTVL.

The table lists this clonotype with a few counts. CDR3 loop: CASSRSSGSNNEQFF. For the CDR3, the DNA is TGTGCCAGCAGCCGCTCTAGCGGGAGCAACAATGAGCAGTTCTTC. The J gene is TRBJ2-1, the V gene TRBV7-9; 10 bases are shared with TRBD2. Unmatched junction bases numbered 6, after V lost 5 bases and J lost 5 bases. This CDR3 has 15 residues. The V gene's germline CDR1 is SEHNR and CDR2 FQNEAQ (reference sequence). The whole variable domain, remainder taken from reference TRBV7-9 and TRBJ2-1, is DTGVSQNPRHKITKRGQNVTFRCDPISEHNRLYWYRQTLGQGPEFLTYFQNEAQLEKSRLLSDRFSAERPKGSFSTLEIQRTEQGDSAMYLCASSRSSGSNNEQFFGPGTRLTVL.

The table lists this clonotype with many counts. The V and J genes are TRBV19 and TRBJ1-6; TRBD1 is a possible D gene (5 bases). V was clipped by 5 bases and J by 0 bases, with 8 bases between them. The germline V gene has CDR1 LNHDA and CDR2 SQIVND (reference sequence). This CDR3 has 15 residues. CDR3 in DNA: TGTGCCAGTAGTGGGGCATCCTCCTATAATTCACCCCTCCACTTT. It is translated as CASSGASSYNSPLHF.

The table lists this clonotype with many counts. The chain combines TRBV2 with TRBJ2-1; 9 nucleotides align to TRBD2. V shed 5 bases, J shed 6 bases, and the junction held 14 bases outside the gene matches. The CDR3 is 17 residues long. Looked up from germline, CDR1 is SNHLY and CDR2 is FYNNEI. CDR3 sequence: CASSFPRGSGRINEQFF. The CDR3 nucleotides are TGTGCCAGCAGTTTCCCCCGGGGTAGCGGGAGAATCAATGAGCAGTTCTTC.

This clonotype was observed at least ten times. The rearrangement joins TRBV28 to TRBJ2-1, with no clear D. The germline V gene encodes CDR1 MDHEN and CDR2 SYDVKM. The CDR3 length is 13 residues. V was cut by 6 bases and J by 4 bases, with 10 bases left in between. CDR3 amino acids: CASRPTAYNEQFF. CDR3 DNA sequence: TGTGCCAGCAGACCTACAGCATACAATGAGCAGTTCTTC.

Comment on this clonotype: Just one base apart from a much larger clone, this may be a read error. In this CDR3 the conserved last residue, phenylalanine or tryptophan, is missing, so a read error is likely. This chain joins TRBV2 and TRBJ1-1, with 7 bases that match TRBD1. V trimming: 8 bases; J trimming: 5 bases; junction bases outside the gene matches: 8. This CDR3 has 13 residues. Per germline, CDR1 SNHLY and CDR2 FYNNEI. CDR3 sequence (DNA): TGTGCCAGCGGTGCAACAGGGGAAACTGAAGCTTTCTCT. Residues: CASGATGETEAFS.

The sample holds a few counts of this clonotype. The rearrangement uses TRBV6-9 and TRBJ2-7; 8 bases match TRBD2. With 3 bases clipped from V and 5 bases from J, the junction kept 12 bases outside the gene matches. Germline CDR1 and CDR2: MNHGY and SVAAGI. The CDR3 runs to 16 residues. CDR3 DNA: TGTGCCAGCAGTTACGGATTAGAGCGGGAGTTGAACGAGCAGTACTTC. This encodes CASSYGLERELNEQYF.

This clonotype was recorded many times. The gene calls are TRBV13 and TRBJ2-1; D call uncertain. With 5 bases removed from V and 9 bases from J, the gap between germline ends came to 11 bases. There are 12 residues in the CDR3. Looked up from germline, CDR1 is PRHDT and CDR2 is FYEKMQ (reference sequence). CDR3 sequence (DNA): TGTGCCAGCAGCCCCGGTAAGCCTGAGCAGTTCTTC. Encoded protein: CASSPGKPEQFF.

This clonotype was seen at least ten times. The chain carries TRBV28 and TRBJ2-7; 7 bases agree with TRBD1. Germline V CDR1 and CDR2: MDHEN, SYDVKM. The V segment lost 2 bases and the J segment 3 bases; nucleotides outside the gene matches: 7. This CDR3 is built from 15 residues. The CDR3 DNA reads TGTGCCAGCAGTTTAATCCCCGCAGGGGGCTACGAGCAGTACTTC. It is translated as CASSLIPAGGYEQYF. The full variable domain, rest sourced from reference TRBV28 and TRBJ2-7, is DVKVTQSSRYLVKRTGEKVFLECVQDMDHENMFWYRQDPGLGLRLIYFSYDVKMKEKGDIPEGYSVSREKKERFSLILESASTNQTSMYLCASSLIPAGGYEQYFGPGTRLTVT.

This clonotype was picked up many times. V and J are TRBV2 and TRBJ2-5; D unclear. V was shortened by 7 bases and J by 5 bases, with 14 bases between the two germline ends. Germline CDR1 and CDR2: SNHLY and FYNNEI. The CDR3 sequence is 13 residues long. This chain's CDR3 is CASTVSRWETQYF. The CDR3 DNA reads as TGTGCCAGCACAGTCTCACGATGGGAGACCCAGTACTTC. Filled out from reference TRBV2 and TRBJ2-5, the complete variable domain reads EPEVTQTPSHQVTQMGQEVILRCVPISNHLYFYWYRQILGQKVEFLVSFYNNEISEKSEIFDDQFSVERPDGSNFTLKIRSTKLEDSAMYFCASTVSRWETQYFGPGTRLLVL.

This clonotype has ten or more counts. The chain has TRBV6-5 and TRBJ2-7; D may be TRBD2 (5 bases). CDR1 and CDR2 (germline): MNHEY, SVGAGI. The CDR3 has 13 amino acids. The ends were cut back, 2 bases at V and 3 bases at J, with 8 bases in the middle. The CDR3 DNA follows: TGTGCCAGCAGTTACGGGAGATACTACGAGCAGTACTTC. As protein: CASSYGRYYEQYF.

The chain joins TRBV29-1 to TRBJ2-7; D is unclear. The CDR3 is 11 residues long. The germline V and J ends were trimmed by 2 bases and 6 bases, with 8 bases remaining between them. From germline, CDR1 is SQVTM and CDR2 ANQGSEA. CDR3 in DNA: TGCAGCGTTGAATATGGTCCCGAGCAGTACTTC. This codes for CSVEYGPEQYF.